The 22 T cell receptor beta chains below were found in one sample sequenced in a study of T cell responses to AZD1222 COVID-19 vaccine. Produced via immunoSEQ multiplex PCR; TCRdb's table is partial and in-frame only. Found here are about 120,000 clones, 70% to 90% of them singletons; the top ten hold approximately 8.8%. The source material was peripheral blood, sampled on day 0 of AZD1222 vaccination. These receptors all stem from an adult in good health.

This rearrangement joins TRBV5-1 to TRBJ2-2; perhaps TRBD1 as D (6 bases). The CDR3 length is 13 residues. V was trimmed by 6 bases and J by 3 bases, leaving 9 bases between them. Germline V lookup: CDR1 SGHRS, CDR2 YFSETQ. The CDR3 DNA reads as TGCGCCAGCACGAGACAGGACACCGGGGAGCTGTTTTTT. The encoded protein is CASTRQDTGELFF.

The V and J genes are TRBV10-1 and TRBJ1-2; D gene ambiguous. Trimming removed 2 bases at V and 6 bases at J, with 22 bases between. Germline values: CDR1 WNHNN, CDR2 SYGVQD (reference sequence). This CDR3 region has 17 residues. For the CDR3, the DNA is TGCGCCAGCAGTGAGCCGAGCAGTCGACACGGAATACATGGCTACACCTTC. Amino acid sequence: CASSEPSSRHGIHGYTF.

The V and J genes are TRBV2 and TRBJ1-1; TRBD1 is a possible D gene (5 bases). Germline CDR1 SNHLY, CDR2 FYNNEI. Trimming removed 2 bases from V and 10 bases from J, with 11 bases in between. This CDR3 comprises 12 residues. CDR3 region: CASSELVGAAFF. CDR3 nucleotide sequence: TGTGCCAGCAGTGAATTAGTCGGGGCAGCTTTCTTT.

This rearrangement joins TRBV27 to TRBJ2-7, with 9 bases aligning to TRBD2. Looked up from germline, CDR1 is MNHEY and CDR2 is SMNVEV (reference sequence). Unmatched junction bases numbered 13, after V lost 7 bases and J lost 3 bases. This CDR3 spans 16 amino acids. CDR3 protein: CASKGGGAIPGYEQYF. The CDR3 DNA reads TGTGCCAGCAAGGGCGGGGGGGCGATTCCGGGCTACGAGCAGTACTTC.

The genes are TRBV2 and TRBJ2-7; 12 bases match TRBD2. Germline V lookup: CDR1 SNHLY, CDR2 FYNNEI. This CDR3 region has 15 residues. V trimming: 6 bases; J trimming: 3 bases; junction bases outside the gene matches: 6. This CDR3 reads CASRGGLAGLYEQYF. DNA for the CDR3: TGTGCCAGCAGGGGAGGACTAGCGGGGCTCTACGAGCAGTACTTC.

V gene TRBV30 combines with J gene TRBJ2-7; 8 nucleotides agree with TRBD2. CDR1 is GTSNPN and CDR2 is SVGIG in the germline V gene (reference sequence). V lost 2 bases to trimming and J lost 5 bases; unmatched junction nucleotides: 5. The length of the CDR3 is 13 residues. CDR3 protein: CAWSRGLVDEQYF. For the CDR3, the DNA is TGTGCCTGGAGTAGGGGACTAGTTGACGAGCAGTACTTC.

This chain joins TRBV19 and TRBJ1-6; D ambiguous. The CDR3 contains 15 residues. V lost 3 bases to trimming and J lost 12 bases, with 18 bases between them. The germline gives CDR1 LNHDA, CDR2 SQIVND (reference sequence). The CDR3: CASSMQAAALEPLHF. Here the CDR3 DNA reads TGTGCCAGTAGTATGCAAGCGGCAGCCTTGGAACCCCTCCACTTT.

This chain links TRBV7-2 with TRBJ1-1; no clear D gene. The V and J ends lost 1 base and 1 base respectively, with 7 bases between them. CDR3 length: 14 residues. The germline V gene encodes CDR1 SGHTA and CDR2 FQGNSA. The CDR3 DNA sequence: TGTGCCAGCAGCTTAGTTATACCGAACACTGAAGCTTTCTTT. Protein product: CASSLVIPNTEAFF.

V gene TRBV10-3 combines with J gene TRBJ1-2, with 7 bases that match TRBD1. The V gene's germline CDR1 is ENHRY and CDR2 SYGVKD. V lost 7 bases, J lost 0 bases, and 2 bases stayed unmatched. The CDR3 contains 13 residues. The DNA for the CDR3 is TGTGCCATCACAGGGGGGCCTAACTATGGCTACACCTTC. Protein sequence: CAITGGPNYGYTF.

The V call is TRBV19, the J call TRBJ2-1; D gene unclear. CDR1 is LNHDA and CDR2 is SQIVND in the germline V gene (reference sequence). The CDR3 runs to 14 residues. V dropped 6 bases and J dropped 1 base, with 10 bases sitting between them. CDR3 region: CASRSLNSYNEQFF. The CDR3 nucleotides are TGTGCCAGTAGGTCACTCAATTCCTACAATGAGCAGTTCTTC.

The chain has TRBV6-2 or TRBV6-3 and TRBJ1-5; D remains unclear. V was trimmed by 0 bases and J by 0 bases, leaving 12 bases between them. Germline-derived CDR1 and CDR2 are MNHEY and SVGEGT. The CDR3 totals 17 residues. Written as DNA, the CDR3 is TGTGCCAGCAGTTACTCGAAGCTCCGCTATAGCAATCAGCCCCAGCATTTT. Its protein product is CASSYSKLRYSNQPQHF.

The chain recombines TRBV5-1 with TRBJ1-4; D uncertain. The length of the CDR3 is 15 residues. Trimming took off 4 bases at V and 5 bases at J, with 15 bases between the two ends. Germline CDR1 reads SGHRS; CDR2 reads YFSETQ. CDR3 protein: CASSPGPRQNEKLFF. DNA of the CDR3: TGCGCCAGCAGCCCAGGACCGCGACAAAATGAAAAACTGTTTTTT.

This chain joins TRBV5-1 and TRBJ2-7; D gene unclear. Germline lookup yields CDR1 SGHRS and CDR2 YFSETQ. The CDR3 is 12 residues long. V was clipped by 1 base and J by 0 bases, with 2 bases between them. CDR3 bases: TGCGCCAGCAGCTTGCCCTCCTACGAGCAGTACTTC. It encodes CASSLPSYEQYF. Together with reference TRBV5-1 and TRBJ2-7, the CDR3 gives the full variable domain: KAGVTQTPRYLIKTRGQQVTLSCSPISGHRSVSWYQQTPGQGLQFLFEYFSETQRNKGNFPGRFSGRQFSNSRSEMNVSTLELGDSALYLCASSLPSYEQYFGPGTRLTVT.

J is TRBJ1-5 and V is TRBV10-3; D is uncertain. The CDR3 sequence is 17 residues long. The V end was cut by 3 bases, the J end by 0 bases, with 15 bases between. The germline V gene has CDR1 ENHRY and CDR2 SYGVKD. CDR3 nucleotide sequence: TGTGCCATCAGTGACGAAATAGGACGGACTAGCAATCAGCCCCAGCATTTT. It translates to CAISDEIGRTSNQPQHF.

Concerning this clone: The DNA is left out, because the CDR3 cannot be placed on it with certainty; the CDR3 is given as TCRdb lists it. V usage is TRBV28 and J usage is TRBJ1-6. Germline lookup yields CDR1 MDHEN and CDR2 SYDVKM. Counting both end residues, the CDR3 totals 14 amino acids. The CDR3 spells CASSLEAGVGSGSF.

The CDR3 here is CATSDEDGLYGYTF. CDR3 nucleotide sequence: TGTGCCACCAGTGACGAGGACGGATTATATGGCTACACCTTC. The V and J genes are TRBV24-1 and TRBJ1-2; D is uncertain. Germline-derived CDR1 and CDR2 are KGHDR and SFDVKD. V was cut by 4 bases and J by 5 bases, with 13 bases left in between. CDR3 length: 14 residues.

The V gene is TRBV3-1 (or the pseudogene TRBV3-2), the J gene TRBJ1-3, with D unclear. The CDR3 sequence is 14 residues long. Trimming stripped 7 bases from V and 0 bases from J, with 10 bases between. Germline-derived CDR1 and CDR2 are LGHDT and YNNKEL (reference sequence). The CDR3 here is CASTLESSGNTIYF. In DNA, the CDR3 is TGTGCCAGCACCCTAGAGAGCTCTGGAAACACCATATATTTT.

The CDR3 loop reads CASSWDRDPYNEQFF. The DNA for the CDR3 is TGTGCCAGCAGTTGGGACAGGGATCCCTACAATGAGCAGTTCTTC. This rearrangement joins TRBV6-2 or TRBV6-3 to TRBJ2-1; 9 bases map to TRBD1. V lost 4 bases and J lost 2; bases outside the gene matches: 3. The germline CDR1 and CDR2 sequences are MNHEY and SVGEGT. The CDR3 contains 15 residues.

This chain's CDR3 is CARSDRGEYF. The CDR3 DNA follows: TGCGCCAGATCAGACAGGGGAGAGTACTTC. The chain recombines TRBV5-1 with TRBJ2-7; 8 bases are a match to TRBD1. This CDR3 is 10 amino acids long. V dropped 8 bases and J dropped 11; count of bases not matched to a gene: 6. The germline V gene has CDR1 SGHRS and CDR2 YFSETQ.

The V gene is TRBV7-2, the J gene TRBJ1-2; TRBD1 is a possible D gene (6 bases). V was pared by 5 bases and J by 8 bases, with 18 bases between. Germline V gene data show CDR1 as SGHTA and CDR2 as FQGNSA. The CDR3 spans 14 residues. The CDR3 sequence is CASSPQQGSEGYTF. CDR3 in DNA: TGTGCCAGCAGCCCCCAACAGGGCTCTGAAGGCTACACCTTC.

The genes are TRBV5-1 and TRBJ2-2; the D call may be TRBD1 or TRBD2 (6 bases each). V lost 5 bases and J 0 bases, leaving 14 bases between the germline ends. The CDR3 length is 16 residues. Germline V gene sequence: CDR1 SGHRS, CDR2 YFSETQ. The CDR3 DNA sequence: TGCGCCAGCAGGTTGACCGGGGGCGCGAACACCGGGGAGCTGTTTTTT. The encoded protein is CASRLTGGANTGELFF.

This chain uses TRBV6-5 with TRBJ2-3, with D unresolved. CDR3 size: 13 residues. The V and J ends lost 4 bases and 2 bases respectively, with 7 bases between them. Germline CDR1 and CDR2: MNHEY and SVGAGI. CDR3 bases: TGTGCCAGCAGTTGGGTCCTCACAGATACGCAGTATTTT. It specifies CASSWVLTDTQYF.